This T cell receptor (beta chain) was recorded in a study of blood T cell repertoires in COVID-19. Study overall: The origin of the acute and convalescent COVID-19 samples was the United States, Italy and Spain. The cDNA or gDNA used as material had been derived from T cells, B-cell-depleted T cells, or PBMCs.

As handled by the study authors: Quantification of nucleated cells was approximated via reference gene primer amplification. Profiled with immunoSEQ multiplex PCR; TCRdb holds only in-frame clones, not every one. The V and J calls and clone size are taken from that table; D and trimming were inferred from the DNA. Found here are about 160,000 clones, 92% of them singletons; the top ten hold about 4.8%. Trimming shortened V by 2 bases and J by 4 bases, and 11 bases separated the two germline ends. This CDR3 region has 14 residues. The germline CDR1 and CDR2 sequences are SEHNR and FQNEAQ (reference sequence). During active infection, Seattle patients enrolled and were then monitored through disease.

Sample: peripheral blood. The J gene is TRBJ1-2, the V gene TRBV7-9, with a possible D match to TRBD1 (6 bases). This sequence was found in a man aged 30 to 45 with COVID-19, enrolled during active disease. The CDR3 DNA reads as TGTGCCAGCAGCTTATTACAGGGAAGCTATGGCTACACCTTC. Protein: CASSLLQGSYGYTF.